These 32 T cell receptor beta chains came from one sample sequenced in a study of blood T cell repertoires in COVID-19. The assay was immunoSEQ multiplex PCR, and TCRdb's table has in-frame clones only and misses some. Of roughly 65,000 clones listed, roughly 77% are singletons. Sequences were obtained from peripheral blood. The receptor set was obtained from a man aged 80 or over with acute or convalescent COVID-19.

The V call is TRBV19, the J call TRBJ2-7, with TRBD2 matching 9 bases. The CDR3 runs 14 residues. The ends lost 6 bases at V and 3 bases at J; junction bases unmatched: 6. CDR1 is LNHDA, CDR2 SQIVND, per germline (reference sequence). The CDR3 sequence: CASSVEAGGYEQYF. The DNA of the CDR3 is TGTGCCAGTAGCGTTGAAGCGGGGGGCTACGAGCAGTACTTC.

The rearrangement uses TRBV6-4 and TRBJ2-3; D is possibly TRBD2 (6 bases). Trimming stripped 0 bases from V and 4 bases from J, with 14 bases between. There are 16 residues in the CDR3. Looked up from germline, CDR1 is MRHNA and CDR2 is SNTAGT. The CDR3 DNA sequence: TGTGCCAGCAGTGACTCGATGGGGACTTCCTCAGATACGCAGTATTTT. Protein sequence: CASSDSMGTSSDTQYF.

The genes are TRBV6-2 or TRBV6-3 and TRBJ2-5; D call uncertain. The germline V gene has CDR1 MNHEY and CDR2 SVGEGT. Between the trimmed V and J ends, which lost 0 bases and 2 bases, there was a span of 7 bases. This CDR3 is built from 14 residues. The CDR3 DNA reads TGTGCCAGCAGTTACTCTTGGCAACAAGAGACCCAGTACTTC. Protein sequence: CASSYSWQQETQYF.

This chain connects TRBV2 to TRBJ1-2; 7 nucleotides match TRBD1. Germline V gives CDR1 SNHLY, CDR2 FYNNEI. J lost 4 bases, V lost 8 bases, and 13 bases had no gene match. The CDR3 is 15 residues long. The CDR3 DNA sequence: TGTGCCAGCCGCTTCAGCCCCGGGACAGCCTATGGCTACACCTTC. It specifies CASRFSPGTAYGYTF.

The rearrangement links TRBV6-2 or TRBV6-3 to TRBJ2-2; 9 nucleotides align to TRBD1. This CDR3 contains 16 residues. Looked up from germline, CDR1 is MNHEY and CDR2 is SVGEGT. V lost 5 bases, J lost 6 bases, and 10 bases stayed unmatched. CDR3 nucleotide sequence: TGTGCCAGCAGTAACTTTCCGGGACAGGGCCCCGGGGAGCTGTTTTTT. Its translation: CASSNFPGQGPGELFF.

This clone was detected once. V usage is TRBV4-3 and J usage is TRBJ2-1; no clear D. The CDR3 runs 13 residues. Trimming stripped 0 bases from V and 8 bases from J, with 8 bases between. Looked up from germline, CDR1 is LGHNA and CDR2 is YSLEER. CDR3 amino acids: CASSQEPSDEQFF. The DNA for the CDR3 is TGCGCCAGCAGCCAAGAACCCAGCGATGAGCAGTTCTTC.

The chain has TRBV12-3 or TRBV12-4 and TRBJ1-2, with D tentatively TRBD1 (6 bases). CDR3 length: 12 residues. V was cut by 5 bases and J by 2 bases, with 6 bases left in between. The CDR3 spells CASSQGNYGYTF. The CDR3 DNA is TGTGCCAGCAGTCAGGGGAACTATGGCTACACCTTC.

The V and J genes are TRBV7-3 and TRBJ2-7; TRBD1 matches at 9 bases. Germline trimming cut 5 bases from V and 3 bases from J; bases unmatched to any gene: 2. Germline CDR1 SGHTA, CDR2 FQGTGA. There are 13 residues in the CDR3. CDR3 in DNA: TGTGCCAGCAGCCAGGACAGGGGCTACGAGCAGTACTTC. Its protein is CASSQDRGYEQYF.

The V and J genes are TRBV27 and TRBJ1-4; 9 bases are shared with TRBD1. The CDR3 has 15 residues. Germline CDR1 MNHEY, CDR2 SMNVEV (reference sequence). The ends lost 5 bases at V and 7 bases at J; junction bases unmatched: 8. CDR3 bases: TGTGCCAGCAGTCCCTACAGGGGGCTGACTGAAAAACTGTTTTTT. This gives the protein CASSPYRGLTEKLFF.

This clone appeared a single time. V and J are TRBV5-1 and TRBJ1-4; D possibly corresponds to TRBD1 (6 bases). The V end lost 2 bases, the J end lost 7 bases, and 9 bases lay between the germline ends. There are 13 residues in the CDR3. Germline CDR1 is SGHRS and CDR2 is YFSETQ. CDR3 nucleotide sequence: TGCGCCAGCAGCTTCCAGGGGACTGAAAAACTGTTTTTT. It specifies CASSFQGTEKLFF.

The chain has TRBV29-1 and TRBJ2-7; TRBD1 aligns across 11 bases. CDR1 is SQVTM, CDR2 ANQGSEA, per germline. J was trimmed by 3 bases and V by 4 bases; bases with no gene match: 2. This CDR3 comprises 13 residues. CDR3 DNA sequence: TGCAGCGTTGGCGGGACAGGGGGCTACGAGCAGTACTTC. Its protein product is CSVGGTGGYEQYF.

This clone appeared a single time. V gene TRBV5-1 combines with J gene TRBJ2-3; D possibly corresponds to TRBD2 (6 bases). This CDR3 is built from 15 residues. V was trimmed by 4 bases and J by 0 bases, leaving 12 bases between them. Germline-derived CDR1 and CDR2 are SGHRS and YFSETQ. CDR3 in DNA: TGCGCCAGCAGCCTCCCGGGAGCTAGCACAGATACGCAGTATTTT. It encodes CASSLPGASTDTQYF.

V and J are TRBV19 and TRBJ1-5, with 12 bases matching TRBD1. CDR3 length: 16 residues. Looked up from germline, CDR1 is LNHDA and CDR2 is SQIVND (reference sequence). V lost 4 bases to trimming and J lost 5 bases; unmatched junction nucleotides: 6. The CDR3 DNA reads as TGTGCCAGTAGTACACCGGGACAGGGGGCTCATCAGCCCCAGCATTTT. It yields the protein CASSTPGQGAHQPQHF.

CDR3 coding DNA: TGTGCCAGCAGCTCTCAACCGACTAGCGGGAGCTTCTTTTCCCATAATGAGCAGTTCTTC. This gives the protein CASSSQPTSGSFFSHNEQFF. The rearrangement uses TRBV6-6 and TRBJ2-1, with 12 bases fitting TRBD2. Germline CDR1 is MNHNY and CDR2 is SVGAGI (reference sequence). Trimming removed 6 bases from V and 7 bases from J; junction bases left unmatched: 22. The CDR3 totals 20 residues.

The chain joins TRBV18 to TRBJ2-7; D is unclear. Trimming left V 3 bases short and J 3 bases short, with 6 bases between. CDR3 length equals 12 residues. The germline V gene has CDR1 KGHSH and CDR2 LQKENI. The CDR3 reads CASSPASYEQYF. DNA for the CDR3: TGTGCCAGCTCACCTGCCAGCTACGAGCAGTACTTC. The complete variable domain, with remaining parts taken from reference TRBV18 and TRBJ2-7, reads NAGVMQNPRHLVRRRGQEARLRCSPMKGHSHVYWYRQLPEEGLKFMVYLQKENIIDESGMPKERFSAEFPKEGPSILRIQQVVRGDSAAYFCASSPASYEQYFGPGTRLTVT.

The rearrangement uses TRBV2 and TRBJ2-5; TRBD2 matches 7 bases. Germline V CDR1 and CDR2: SNHLY, FYNNEI. The length of the CDR3 is 16 residues. V gave up 6 bases and J gave up 4 bases; unmatched junction bases: 14. This CDR3 reads CASRHRGGGPGETQYF. CDR3 nucleotide sequence: TGTGCCAGCAGGCATCGTGGGGGAGGGCCAGGAGAGACCCAGTACTTC.

CDR3 DNA sequence: TGCGCCAGCAGCTTGGAGGGAGCCGCTAATGAAAAACTGTTTTTT. Protein: CASSLEGAANEKLFF. The chain couples TRBV5-1 to TRBJ1-4; D gene uncertain. V dropped 0 bases and J dropped 3 bases, with 9 bases sitting between them. This CDR3 is built from 15 residues. Germline CDR1 and CDR2: SGHRS and YFSETQ.

This chain links TRBV5-4 with TRBJ1-6; D gene uncertain. CDR1 and CDR2 from the germline V gene are SGHNT and YYREEE (reference sequence). The CDR3 is made up of 17 amino acids. V lost 3 bases and J 6 bases, leaving 19 bases between the germline ends. This CDR3 is CASSSNPLGSGNSPLHF. The DNA for the CDR3 is TGTGCCAGCAGCTCCAACCCTCTAGGATCGGGTAATTCACCCCTCCACTTT. The whole variable domain, remainder taken from reference TRBV5-4 and TRBJ1-6, is ETGVTQSPTHLIKTRGQQVTLRCSSQSGHNTVSWYQQALGQGPQFIFQYYREEENGRGNFPPRFSGLQFPNYSSELNVNALELDDSALYLCASSSNPLGSGNSPLHFGNGTRLTVT.

The chain has TRBV4-3 and TRBJ2-7; D possibly corresponds to TRBD1 (6 bases). The germline V and J ends were trimmed by 0 bases and 6 bases, with 12 bases remaining between them. Germline V gene data show CDR1 as LGHNA and CDR2 as YSLEER. This CDR3 spans 14 amino acids. CDR3 DNA: TGCGCCAGCAGCCAAGACTACAGGGCTGGCGAGCAGTACTTC. It is translated as CASSQDYRAGEQYF.

The rearrangement uses TRBV24-1 and TRBJ2-3; 11 bases are shared with TRBD2. CDR3 length: 16 residues. Trimming took 2 bases from V and 5 from J; bases not matched to a gene: 5. Germline V CDR1 and CDR2: KGHDR, SFDVKD. The CDR3, as DNA: TGTGCCACCAGTGATTCTACTAGCGGGAGAGTAGATACGCAGTATTTT. Translation gives CATSDSTSGRVDTQYF.

The chain combines TRBV20-1 with TRBJ2-5, with TRBD2 matching over 8 bases. CDR1 DFQATT and CDR2 SNEGSKA come from the germline V gene (reference sequence). This CDR3 has 11 amino acids. The CDR3 spells CRAGTRETQYF. CDR3 DNA sequence: TGCAGAGCCGGGACTAGGGAGACCCAGTACTTC.

V usage is TRBV27 and J usage is TRBJ1-2; weak D call: TRBD1 (5 bases). Per germline, CDR1 MNHEY and CDR2 SMNVEV (reference sequence). The CDR3 extends over 15 amino acids. The V gene lost 5 bases and the J gene lost 0 bases, with 13 bases spanning the gap. The DNA of the CDR3 is TGTGCCAGCAGTCCAAGGGGTTGGACTAACTATGGCTACACCTTC. Residues: CASSPRGWTNYGYTF.

This clone was counted a few times. The chain employs TRBV19 and TRBJ2-2; D gene unclear. The germline CDR1 and CDR2 sequences are LNHDA and SQIVND (reference sequence). The CDR3 spans 14 residues. The V end lost 5 bases, the J end lost 1 base, and 8 bases lay between the germline ends. CDR3 sequence reads: CASSANRNTGELFF. The CDR3 DNA sequence: TGTGCCAGTAGTGCCAACAGGAACACCGGGGAGCTGTTTTTT.

The CDR3 loop reads CASSDGSRGSYEQYF. CDR3 nucleotides: TGTGCCAGCAGTGACGGCAGCAGGGGCTCCTACGAGCAGTACTTC. This chain joins TRBV6-1 and TRBJ2-7; perhaps TRBD1 as D (6 bases). Germline loops: CDR1 MNHNS, CDR2 SASEGT. V lost 3 bases and J 0 bases, leaving 12 bases between the germline ends. The CDR3 contains 15 residues.

This chain connects TRBV28 to TRBJ2-3; perhaps TRBD1 as D (5 bases). The CDR3 is made up of 12 amino acids. The V end lost 7 bases, the J end lost 6 bases, and 11 bases lay between the germline ends. Germline assignment: CDR1 MDHEN and CDR2 SYDVKM. The CDR3, as DNA: TGTGCCAGCACGATAAGGGGCGATACGCAGTATTTT. Translation gives CASTIRGDTQYF.

The rearrangement joins TRBV10-3 to TRBJ2-7; TRBD1 matches 7 bases. CDR1 and CDR2 from the germline V gene are ENHRY and SYGVKD. CDR3 size: 13 residues. V shed 6 bases, J shed 5 bases, and the junction held 7 bases outside the gene matches. The CDR3 sequence is CAIRITDRDEQYF. The DNA of the CDR3 is TGTGCCATCAGGATTACCGACAGGGACGAGCAGTACTTC.

V and J are TRBV5-1 and TRBJ1-2; 10 nucleotides agree with TRBD1. The CDR3 has 14 amino acids. From germline, CDR1 is SGHRS and CDR2 YFSETQ. With V trimmed by 4 bases and J by 6 bases, 6 bases remained unmatched. The CDR3 DNA is TGCGCCAGCAGCCTGGACAGGGGGGCCAATGGCTACACCTTC. It translates to CASSLDRGANGYTF.

The CDR3 bases are TGTGCCAGCAGCCAGCTAGGAGGCGGGGAGCTGTTTTTT. Encoded protein: CASSQLGGGELFF. The chain couples TRBV3-1 (or the pseudogene TRBV3-2) to TRBJ2-2; TRBD2 might be the D (5 bases). Trimming stripped 3 bases from V and 7 bases from J, with 9 bases between. Germline loops: CDR1 LGHDT, CDR2 YNNKEL (reference sequence). This CDR3 is built from 13 residues.

The chain combines TRBV5-6 with TRBJ2-7; a weak D match, TRBD1 (6 bases). Germline CDR1 reads SGHDT; CDR2 reads YYEEEE. The V gene lost 4 bases and the J gene lost 0 bases, with 11 bases spanning the gap. CDR3 length equals 14 residues. The CDR3 DNA follows: TGTGCCAGCAGCGTCCGGGACATCTCCTACGAGCAGTACTTC. Protein sequence: CASSVRDISYEQYF.

The V and J genes are TRBV19 and TRBJ2-7, with 10 bases that match TRBD1. The J segment lost 8 bases and the V segment lost 3 bases, leaving 7 bases of the junction unmatched. The CDR3 runs to 14 residues. CDR1 and CDR2 from the germline V gene are LNHDA and SQIVND (reference sequence). In nucleotides, the CDR3 is TGTGCCAGTAGTATCACCGGGACAGGGGCACAGCAGTACTTC. It translates to CASSITGTGAQQYF.

This clone showed up just a few times. This chain connects TRBV2 to TRBJ2-5; D perhaps matches TRBD2 (6 bases). V was shortened by 3 bases and J by 5 bases, with 10 bases between the two germline ends. The CDR3 consists of 13 residues. Germline CDR1 SNHLY, CDR2 FYNNEI. The CDR3 nucleotides read TGTGCCAGCAGTGAGGAGGGGAGGGAGACCCAGTACTTC. Translating it yields CASSEEGRETQYF.

V gene TRBV3-1 (or the pseudogene TRBV3-2) combines with J gene TRBJ1-4, with 9 bases identical to TRBD1. The CDR3 covers 13 residues. Trimming removed 6 bases from V and 8 bases from J; junction bases left unmatched: 4. CDR1 is LGHDT and CDR2 is YNNKEL in the germline V gene (reference sequence). CDR3 loop: CASRGTGREKLFF. The CDR3 DNA reads as TGTGCCAGCAGAGGGACAGGGCGAGAAAAACTGTTTTTT.